This paragraph reports one TCR beta chain. A read error may explain this, as a much larger clone is one base away. This sample was included in a study of tumor and adjacent non-tumor tissue in lung cancer. Across the study: There were around 11 adenocarcinoma, 2 squamous cell carcinoma and 1 small cell lung cancer cases.

TCRbeta libraries were built with three rounds of nested PCR, modified from ARM-PCR. MiXCR, applied by TCRdb to the multiplex PCR reads, yields one record per CDR3 protein. The repertoire consists of 90,000 to 100,000 distinct CDR3 sequences, with 80% occurring once and the leading ten covering about 30%. No cell sorting was done before RNA was extracted from the tissue. Distant lung tissue was collected more than 3 cm away from the tumor edge. V was clipped by 3 bases and J by 2 bases, with 13 bases between them. There are 15 residues in the CDR3. This TCR was sampled from a man aged 55 to 69 with small cell lung cancer. The sequenced material came from distant non-tumor lung tissue. The chain has TRBV12-3 or TRBV12-4 and TRBJ1-2; D might be TRBD1 (6 bases). The CDR3, as DNA: TGTGCCAGCAGTTTTGCAGGGGAAGGGAACTATGGCTACACCTTC. Encoded protein: CASSFAGEGNYGYTF.